The rows below give T cell receptor beta chains drawn from one sample of a study of T cell changes during pregnancy in multiple sclerosis. Sequenced by immunoSEQ multiplex PCR; TCRdb stores in-frame clones only, minus some. Here the sample spans 80,000 or so clones, just over 90% being singletons. Sample: peripheral blood, taken before pregnancy. These receptors originate from a female donor with multiple sclerosis, enrolled in a pregnancy study. CDR3s include the opening cysteine and the closing phenylalanine or tryptophan. Each record gives: J gene, V gene, D gene, CDR3 protein. A D gene is named only where the DNA matches it firmly.

>TRBJ2-3|TRBV6-6|.
CASRPLPPGVDTQYF
>TRBJ1-2|TRBV5-1|.
CASSPPQGGYGYTF
>TRBJ2-1|TRBV11-2|TRBD2
CASSLGLANPAEQFF
>TRBJ2-2|TRBV28|.
CASSLLAEPNTGELFF
>TRBJ1-2|TRBV5-6|.
CASSLGTGPNYGYTF
>TRBJ2-2|TRBV7-2|.
CASSFSGNTGELFF
>TRBJ2-7|TRBV19|TRBD1
CASSWAGGRYEQYF
>TRBJ2-1|TRBV7-3|.
CASSLTRSSYNEQFF
>TRBJ2-3|TRBV27|TRBD2
CASSFWGGSTDTQYF
>TRBJ1-5|TRBV27|TRBD1
CASSWGQGKPQHF
>TRBJ1-2|TRBV14|.
CASSPGQRIYGYTF
>TRBJ2-5|TRBV7-9|.
CASSQARVQETQYF
>TRBJ2-2|TRBV7-6|.
CASSEDTTGELFF
>TRBJ2-3|TRBV4-2|TRBD2
CASSQALAGPTDTQYF
>TRBJ1-1|TRBV18|.
CASSRGGRVNTEAFF
>TRBJ2-2|TRBV5-4|TRBD2
CASSLGGGLLTGELFF
>TRBJ2-3|TRBV7-9|TRBD1
CASSWGQSTDTQYF
>TRBJ2-7|TRBV9|TRBD2
CASSVVPGGPYEQYF
>TRBJ2-5|TRBV27|.
CASRRGTLRGETQYF
>TRBJ2-1|TRBV4-1|TRBD2
CASGRTSGIGEQFF
>TRBJ1-1|TRBV10-3|.
CAISESSSKTFF
>TRBJ2-2|TRBV13|TRBD2
CASSGEGAGLVGKKGAGELFF
>TRBJ2-1|TRBV28|.
CASSGGPIGNEQFF
>TRBJ1-5|TRBV30|.
CAWSDGSNQPQHF
>TRBJ1-1|TRBV19|.
CASRDGVTEAFF
>TRBJ1-5|TRBV6-1|.
CASSVGRSNQPQHF
>TRBJ1-2|TRBV27|.
CASGFGGGNSGYTF
>TRBJ2-5|TRBV15|TRBD1
CATSGGQGQETQYF
>TRBJ1-3|TRBV28|.
CASTLGGRGTIYF
>TRBJ2-2|TRBV2|TRBD2
CASSETSGPGELFF
>TRBJ2-1|TRBV4-2|TRBD2
CASSIREANEQFF
>TRBJ1-1|TRBV18|TRBD1
CASSPYIGGTGRRGAEAFF
>TRBJ2-3|TRBV5-6|.
CASSLDRVVTDTQYF
>TRBJ1-5|TRBV27|.
CASSLGDAGQPQHF
>TRBJ1-2|TRBV25-1|TRBD1
CASSEFPRHPGQGYGYTF
>TRBJ2-7|TRBV6-5|.
CASSYSGHQTYEQYF
>TRBJ2-5|TRBV18|.
CASSLRGSQETQYF
>TRBJ1-1|TRBV27|.
CASSFQTDGTEAFF
>TRBJ1-4|TRBV29-1|TRBD1
CSVGQSNEKLFF